The clone carrying this TCR beta chain was recorded many times. V was cut by 6 bases and J by 2 bases, with 8 bases left in between. Germline V gene data show CDR1 as MNHNS and CDR2 as SASEGT. The CDR3 covers 13 residues. This entry comes from a study of spatial heterogeneity in lung cancer. As to time point: sample taken at primary tumor resection. Sequencing of whole RNA from tumor, nontumor lung or frozen PBMC involved no sorting. There were approximately 69 donors, all of them untreated patients with early-stage non-small cell lung cancer. Individual TCR cDNA molecules each bore their own unique molecular identifier. TCRdb recomputed calls from the 5' RACE reads with MiXCR, one row per CDR3 protein. Among tens of thousands of distinct CDR3 sequences, approximately 7.2% were seen once, and the ten largest hold more than 13%.

Sequenced material: PBMCs, taken at surgery. The rearrangement uses TRBV6-1 and TRBJ1-3; D is uncertain. The source of this sequence is a male donor with early-stage non-small cell lung cancer. CDR3: CASRAGAGNTIYF. Written as DNA, the CDR3 is TGTGCCAGCAGGGCCGGGGCTGGAAACACCATATATTTT.